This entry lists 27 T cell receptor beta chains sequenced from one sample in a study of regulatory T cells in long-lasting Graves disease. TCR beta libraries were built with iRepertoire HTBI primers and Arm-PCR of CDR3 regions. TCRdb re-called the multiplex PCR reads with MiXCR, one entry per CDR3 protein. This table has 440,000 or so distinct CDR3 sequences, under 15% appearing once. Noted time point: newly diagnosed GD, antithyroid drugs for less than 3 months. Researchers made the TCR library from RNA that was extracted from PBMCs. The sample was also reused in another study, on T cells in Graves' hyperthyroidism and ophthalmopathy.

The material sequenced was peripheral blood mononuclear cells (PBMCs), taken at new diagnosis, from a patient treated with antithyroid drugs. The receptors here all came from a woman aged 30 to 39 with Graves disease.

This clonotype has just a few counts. The CDR3 sequence: CSAREESYNEQFF. CDR3 in DNA: TGCAGTGCTAGAGAAGAGTCCTACAATGAGCAGTTCTTC. V and J are TRBV20-1 and TRBJ2-1; D not resolved. V dropped 0 bases and J dropped 1 base, with 4 bases sitting between them. The V gene's germline CDR1 is DFQATT and CDR2 SNEGSKA (reference sequence). This CDR3 has 13 residues.

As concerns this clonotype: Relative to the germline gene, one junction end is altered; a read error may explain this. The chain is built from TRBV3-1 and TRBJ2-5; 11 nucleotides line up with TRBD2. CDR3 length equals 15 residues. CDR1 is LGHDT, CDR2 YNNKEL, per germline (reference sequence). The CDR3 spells CASSQPGLAGYFPLF. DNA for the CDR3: TGTGCCAGCAGCCAACCCGGACTAGCGGGCTACTTCCCCCTCTTC.

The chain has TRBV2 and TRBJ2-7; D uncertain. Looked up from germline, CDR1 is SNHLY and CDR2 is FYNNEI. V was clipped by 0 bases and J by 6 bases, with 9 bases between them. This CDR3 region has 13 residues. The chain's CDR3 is CASSEARQAEQYF. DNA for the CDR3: TGTGCCAGCAGTGAAGCCCGCCAGGCCGAGCAGTACTTC.

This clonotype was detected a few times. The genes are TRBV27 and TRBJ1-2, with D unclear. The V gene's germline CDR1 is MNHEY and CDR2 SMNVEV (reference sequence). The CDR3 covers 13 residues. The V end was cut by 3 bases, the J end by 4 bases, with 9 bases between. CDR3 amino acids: CASSLVVGYGYTF. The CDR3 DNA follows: TGTGCCAGCAGTTTGGTTGTCGGCTATGGCTACACCTTC.

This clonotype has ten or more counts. The CDR3 protein is CASSSHRGVEINEQYF. DNA of the CDR3: TGTGCCAGCAGCTCACACAGGGGCGTCGAAATCAACGAGCAGTACTTC. The gene calls are TRBV11-2 and TRBJ2-7; 7 bases fit TRBD1. CDR1 SGHAT and CDR2 FQNNGV come from the germline V gene. With 4 bases clipped from V and 5 bases from J, the junction kept 14 bases outside the gene matches. CDR3 length: 16 amino acids.

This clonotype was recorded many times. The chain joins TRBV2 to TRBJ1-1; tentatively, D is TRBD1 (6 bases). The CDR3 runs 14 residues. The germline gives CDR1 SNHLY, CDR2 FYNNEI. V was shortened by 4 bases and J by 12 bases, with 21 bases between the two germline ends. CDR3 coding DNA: TGTGCCAGCAGTGGGACGGGGGCGCGTTCGATAACTTTCTTT. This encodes CASSGTGARSITFF.

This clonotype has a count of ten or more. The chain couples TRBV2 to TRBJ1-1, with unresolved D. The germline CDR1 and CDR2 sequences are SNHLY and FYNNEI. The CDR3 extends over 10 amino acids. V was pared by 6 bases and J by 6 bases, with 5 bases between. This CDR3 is CASRAPEAFF. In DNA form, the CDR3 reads TGTGCCAGCAGAGCCCCTGAAGCTTTCTTT.

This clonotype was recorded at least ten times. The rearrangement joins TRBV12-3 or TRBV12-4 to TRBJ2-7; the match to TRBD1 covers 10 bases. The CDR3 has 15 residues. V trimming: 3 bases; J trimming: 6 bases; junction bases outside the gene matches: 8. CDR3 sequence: CASSFSGTGDLEQYF. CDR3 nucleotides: TGTGCCAGCAGTTTTTCGGGGACAGGGGACCTCGAGCAGTACTTC.

CDR3 in DNA: TGTGCCAGCAGCGTACGGTTGGACAATGAGCAGTTCTTC. Protein sequence: CASSVRLDNEQFF. The chain uses TRBV9 and TRBJ2-1; D not certain. Trimming cost V 1 base and J 5 bases, with 7 bases left between them. This CDR3 has 13 residues. CDR1 and CDR2 (germline): SGDLS, YYNGEE.

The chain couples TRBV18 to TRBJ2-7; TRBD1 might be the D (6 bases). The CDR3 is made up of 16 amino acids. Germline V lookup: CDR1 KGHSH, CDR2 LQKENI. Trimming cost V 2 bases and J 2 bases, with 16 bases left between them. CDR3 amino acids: CASSPVSGHGAYEQYF. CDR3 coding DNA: TGTGCCAGCTCACCAGTTTCGGGACATGGGGCCTACGAGCAGTACTTC.

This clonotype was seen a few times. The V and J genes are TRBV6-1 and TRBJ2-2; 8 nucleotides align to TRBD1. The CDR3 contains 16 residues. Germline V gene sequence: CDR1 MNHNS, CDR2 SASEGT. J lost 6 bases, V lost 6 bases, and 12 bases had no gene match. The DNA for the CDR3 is TGTGCCAGCAGGAGAGACAGGGGTCGGGGGTCCGGGGAGCTGTTTTTT. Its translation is CASRRDRGRGSGELFF.

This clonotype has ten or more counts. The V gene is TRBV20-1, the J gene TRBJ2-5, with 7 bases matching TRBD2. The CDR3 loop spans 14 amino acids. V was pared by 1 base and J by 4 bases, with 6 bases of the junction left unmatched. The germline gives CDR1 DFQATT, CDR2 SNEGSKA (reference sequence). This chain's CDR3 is CSARVGTGGETQYF. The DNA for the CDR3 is TGCAGTGCTAGAGTTGGTACGGGAGGAGAGACCCAGTACTTC.

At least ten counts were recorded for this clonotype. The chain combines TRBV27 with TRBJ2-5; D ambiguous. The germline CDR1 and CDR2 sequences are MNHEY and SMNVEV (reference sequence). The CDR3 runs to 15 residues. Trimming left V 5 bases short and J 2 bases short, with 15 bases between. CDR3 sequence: CASSRAPSVQETQYF. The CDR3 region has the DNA TGTGCCAGCAGTAGGGCACCTAGTGTTCAAGAGACCCAGTACTTC.

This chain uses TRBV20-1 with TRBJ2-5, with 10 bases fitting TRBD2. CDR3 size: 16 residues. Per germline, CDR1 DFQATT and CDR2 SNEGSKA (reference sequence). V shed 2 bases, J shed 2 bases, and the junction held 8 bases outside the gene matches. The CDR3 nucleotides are TGCAGTGCTAGAAGTTTAACTAGCGGGATGCAAGAGACCCAGTACTTC. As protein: CSARSLTSGMQETQYF.

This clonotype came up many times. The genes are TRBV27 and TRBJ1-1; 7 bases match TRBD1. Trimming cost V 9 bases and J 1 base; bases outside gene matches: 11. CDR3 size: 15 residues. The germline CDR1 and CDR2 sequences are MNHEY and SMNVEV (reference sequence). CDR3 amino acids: CASSRDRRSNTEAFF. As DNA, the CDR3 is TGTGCCAGTTCCCGGGACAGACGTTCGAACACTGAAGCTTTCTTT.

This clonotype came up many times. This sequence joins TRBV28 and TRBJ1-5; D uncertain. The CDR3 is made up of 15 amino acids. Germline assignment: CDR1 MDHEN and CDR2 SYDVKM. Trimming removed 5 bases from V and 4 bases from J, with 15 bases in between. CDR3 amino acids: CASSKRAYGNQPQHF. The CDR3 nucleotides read TGTGCCAGCAGTAAGCGGGCCTATGGGAATCAGCCCCAGCATTTT.

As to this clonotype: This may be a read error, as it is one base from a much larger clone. The CDR3 loop reads CVSSPSTGEGETQYF. In nucleotides, the CDR3 is TGTGTCAGCAGCCCCTCGACGGGAGAGGGGGAGACCCAGTACTTC. This sequence joins TRBV7-3 and TRBJ2-5; D may be TRBD2 (6 bases). The CDR3 has 15 amino acids. Germline V gene data show CDR1 as SGHTA and CDR2 as FQGTGA.

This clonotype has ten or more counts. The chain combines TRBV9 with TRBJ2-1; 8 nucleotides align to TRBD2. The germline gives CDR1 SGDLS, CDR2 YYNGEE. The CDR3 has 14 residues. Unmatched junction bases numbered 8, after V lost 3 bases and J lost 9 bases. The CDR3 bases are TGTGCCAGCAGCGGACCAGCGGGAGCCGCTGAGCAGTTCTTC. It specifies CASSGPAGAAEQFF.

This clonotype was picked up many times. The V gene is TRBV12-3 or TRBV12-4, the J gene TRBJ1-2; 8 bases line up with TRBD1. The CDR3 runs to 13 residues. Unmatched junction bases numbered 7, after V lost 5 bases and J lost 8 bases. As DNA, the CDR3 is TGTGCCAGCAGTCCTAGACAGGGGAACGGCTACACCTTC. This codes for CASSPRQGNGYTF.

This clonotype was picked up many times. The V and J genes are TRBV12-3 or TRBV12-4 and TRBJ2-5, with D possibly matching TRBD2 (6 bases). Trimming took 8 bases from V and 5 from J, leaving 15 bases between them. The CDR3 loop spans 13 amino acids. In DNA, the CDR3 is TGTGCCAGCGTCCTAGCGCGTGGGGAGACCCAGTACTTC. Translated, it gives CASVLARGETQYF.

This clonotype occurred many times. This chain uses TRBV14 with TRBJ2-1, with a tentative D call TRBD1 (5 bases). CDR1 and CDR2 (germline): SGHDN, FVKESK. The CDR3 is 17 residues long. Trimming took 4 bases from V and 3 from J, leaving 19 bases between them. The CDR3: CASSRMGWAGFYNEQFF. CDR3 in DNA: TGTGCCAGCAGCCGGATGGGCTGGGCAGGGTTCTACAATGAGCAGTTCTTC.

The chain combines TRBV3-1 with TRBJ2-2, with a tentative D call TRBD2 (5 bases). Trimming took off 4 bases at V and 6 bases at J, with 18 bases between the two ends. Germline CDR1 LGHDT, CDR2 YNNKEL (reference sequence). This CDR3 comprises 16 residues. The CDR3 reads CASSPPLWTSAGELFF. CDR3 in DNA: TGTGCCAGCAGCCCCCCCCTGTGGACTTCGGCCGGGGAGCTGTTTTTT. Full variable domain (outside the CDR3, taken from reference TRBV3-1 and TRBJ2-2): DTAVSQTPKYLVTQMGNDKSIKCEQNLGHDTMYWYKQDSKKFLKIMFSYNNKELIINETVPNRFSPKSPDKAHLNLHINSLELGDSAVYFCASSPPLWTSAGELFFGEGSRLTVL.

This CDR3 is CATSRDEDEKLFF. CDR3 nucleotide sequence: TGTGCCACCAGCCGGGACGAGGATGAAAAACTGTTTTTT. The rearrangement links TRBV6-1 to TRBJ1-4; possible D gene TRBD1, 5 bases. The CDR3 length is 13 residues. CDR1 is MNHNS and CDR2 is SASEGT in the germline V gene. The V end was cut by 10 bases, the J end by 6 bases, with 15 bases between.

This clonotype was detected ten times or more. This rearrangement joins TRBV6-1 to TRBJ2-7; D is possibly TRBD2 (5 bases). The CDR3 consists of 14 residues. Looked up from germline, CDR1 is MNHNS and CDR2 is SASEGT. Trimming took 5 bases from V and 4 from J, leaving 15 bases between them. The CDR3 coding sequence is TGTGCCAGCAGTACTAGGTTTGGTGATTACGAGCAGTACTTC. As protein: CASSTRFGDYEQYF.

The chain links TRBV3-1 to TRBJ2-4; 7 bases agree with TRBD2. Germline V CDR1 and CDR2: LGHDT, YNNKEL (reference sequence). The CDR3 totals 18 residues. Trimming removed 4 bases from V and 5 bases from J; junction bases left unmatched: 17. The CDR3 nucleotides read TGTGCCAGCAGCCCGGGCGGGGCGGGAGTGGGTCATGAAAACATTCAGTACTTC. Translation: CASSPGGAGVGHENIQYF.

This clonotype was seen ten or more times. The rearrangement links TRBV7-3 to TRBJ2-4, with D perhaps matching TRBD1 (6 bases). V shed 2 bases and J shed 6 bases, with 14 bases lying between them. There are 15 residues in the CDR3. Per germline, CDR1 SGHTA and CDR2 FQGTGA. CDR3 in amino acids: CASSLGGAGVNIQYF. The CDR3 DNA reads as TGTGCCAGCAGCTTAGGTGGGGCAGGGGTAAACATTCAGTACTTC.

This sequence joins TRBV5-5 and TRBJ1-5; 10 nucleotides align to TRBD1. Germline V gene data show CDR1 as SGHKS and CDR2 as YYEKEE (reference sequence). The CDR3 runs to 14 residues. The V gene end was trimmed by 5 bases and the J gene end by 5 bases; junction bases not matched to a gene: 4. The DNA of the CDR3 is TGTGCCAGCAGTCGACAGGGGGCCGATCAGCCCCAGCATTTT. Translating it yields CASSRQGADQPQHF. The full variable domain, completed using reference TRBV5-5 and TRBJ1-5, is DAGVTQSPTHLIKTRGQQVTLRCSPISGHKSVSWYQQVLGQGPQFIFQYYEKEERGRGNFPDRFSARQFPNYSSELNVNALLLGDSALYLCASSRQGADQPQHFGDGTRLSIL.